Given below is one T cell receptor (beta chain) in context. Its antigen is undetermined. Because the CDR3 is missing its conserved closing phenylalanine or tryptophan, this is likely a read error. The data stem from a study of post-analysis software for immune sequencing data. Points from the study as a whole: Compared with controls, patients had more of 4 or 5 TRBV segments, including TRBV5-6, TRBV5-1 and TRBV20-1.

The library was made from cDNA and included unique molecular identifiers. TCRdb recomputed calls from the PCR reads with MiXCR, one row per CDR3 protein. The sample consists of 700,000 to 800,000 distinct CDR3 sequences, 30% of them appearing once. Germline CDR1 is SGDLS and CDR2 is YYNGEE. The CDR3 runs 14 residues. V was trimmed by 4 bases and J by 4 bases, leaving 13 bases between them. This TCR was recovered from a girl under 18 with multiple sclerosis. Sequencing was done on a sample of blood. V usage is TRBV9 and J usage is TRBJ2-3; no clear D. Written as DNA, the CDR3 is TGTGCCAGCAGCCCCGCCATTTGGGCAGATACGCAGTATTTG. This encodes CASSPAIWADTQYL.